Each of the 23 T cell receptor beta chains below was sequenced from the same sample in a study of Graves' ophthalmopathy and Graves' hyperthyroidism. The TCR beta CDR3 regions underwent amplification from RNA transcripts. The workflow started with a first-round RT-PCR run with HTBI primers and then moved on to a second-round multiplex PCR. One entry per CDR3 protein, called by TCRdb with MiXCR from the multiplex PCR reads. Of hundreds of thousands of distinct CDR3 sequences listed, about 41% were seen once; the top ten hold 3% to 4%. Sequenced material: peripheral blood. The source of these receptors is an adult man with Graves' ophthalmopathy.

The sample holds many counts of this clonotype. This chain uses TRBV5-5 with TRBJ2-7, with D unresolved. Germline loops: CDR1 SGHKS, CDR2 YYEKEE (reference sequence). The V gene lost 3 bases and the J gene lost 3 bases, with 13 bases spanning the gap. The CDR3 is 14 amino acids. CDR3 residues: CASSWKSEFYEQYF. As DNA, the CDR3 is TGTGCCAGCAGCTGGAAGTCAGAGTTCTACGAGCAGTACTTC.

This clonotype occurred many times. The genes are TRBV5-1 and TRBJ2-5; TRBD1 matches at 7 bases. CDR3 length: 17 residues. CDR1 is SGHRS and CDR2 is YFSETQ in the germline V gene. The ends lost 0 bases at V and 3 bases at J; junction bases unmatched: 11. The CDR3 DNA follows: TGCGCCAGCAGCTTGGCCGTAGTGAGCAGGGGGAAAGAGACCCAGTACTTC. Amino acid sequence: CASSLAVVSRGKETQYF.

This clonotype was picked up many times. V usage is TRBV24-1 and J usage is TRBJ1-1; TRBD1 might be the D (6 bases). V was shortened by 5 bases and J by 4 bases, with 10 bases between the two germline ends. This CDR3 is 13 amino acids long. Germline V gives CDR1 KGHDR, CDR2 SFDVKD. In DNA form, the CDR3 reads TGTGCCACCAGTGGGGGGCTGGGCACTGAAGCTTTCTTT. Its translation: CATSGGLGTEAFF.

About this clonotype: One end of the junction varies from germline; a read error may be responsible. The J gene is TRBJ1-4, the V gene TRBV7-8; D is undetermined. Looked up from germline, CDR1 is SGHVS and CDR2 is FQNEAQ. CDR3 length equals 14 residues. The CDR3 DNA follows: TGTGCCAGCGGCTACCGAGGCCCAAGGGAAAAACAGTTTTTT. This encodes CASGYRGPREKQFF.

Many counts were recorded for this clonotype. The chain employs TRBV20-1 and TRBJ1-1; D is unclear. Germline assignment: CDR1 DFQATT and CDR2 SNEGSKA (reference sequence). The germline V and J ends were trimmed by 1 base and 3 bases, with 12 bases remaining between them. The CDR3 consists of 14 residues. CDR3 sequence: CSARVRRLDTEAFF. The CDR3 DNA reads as TGCAGTGCTAGAGTTCGCAGGCTCGACACTGAAGCTTTCTTT.

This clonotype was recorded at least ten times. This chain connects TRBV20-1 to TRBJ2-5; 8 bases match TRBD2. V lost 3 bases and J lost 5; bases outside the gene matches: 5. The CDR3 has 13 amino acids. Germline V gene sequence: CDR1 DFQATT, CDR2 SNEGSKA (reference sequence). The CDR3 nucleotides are TGCAGTGCTAGTCAAGCGGGAGAGGAGACCCAGTACTTC. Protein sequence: CSASQAGEETQYF.

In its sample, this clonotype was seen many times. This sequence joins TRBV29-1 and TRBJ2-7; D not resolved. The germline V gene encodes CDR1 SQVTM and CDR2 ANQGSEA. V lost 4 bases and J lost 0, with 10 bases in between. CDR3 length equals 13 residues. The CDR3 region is CSVGVGPSYEQYF. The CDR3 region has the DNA TGCAGCGTTGGGGTGGGTCCCTCCTACGAGCAGTACTTC.

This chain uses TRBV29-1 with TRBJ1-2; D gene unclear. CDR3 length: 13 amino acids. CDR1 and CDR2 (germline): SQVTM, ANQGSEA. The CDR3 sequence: CTWRPGANYGYTF. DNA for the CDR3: TGCACCTGGCGGCCAGGAGCTAACTATGGCTACACCTTC.

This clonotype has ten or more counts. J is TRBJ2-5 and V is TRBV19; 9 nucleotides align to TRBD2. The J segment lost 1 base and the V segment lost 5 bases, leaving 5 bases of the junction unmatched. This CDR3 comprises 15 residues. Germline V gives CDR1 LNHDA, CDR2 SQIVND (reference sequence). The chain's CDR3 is CASSRTSAFQETQYF. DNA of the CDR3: TGTGCCAGTAGTCGGACTAGCGCCTTCCAAGAGACCCAGTACTTC.

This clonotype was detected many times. CDR3 in DNA: TGTGCCAGTAGTACCACAGGGGGGGGGAACACTGAAGCTTTCTTT. Amino acid sequence: CASSTTGGGNTEAFF. J is TRBJ1-1 and V is TRBV19; TRBD1 agrees at 8 bases. This CDR3 spans 15 amino acids. The ends lost 4 bases at V and 1 base at J; junction bases unmatched: 5. Germline loops: CDR1 LNHDA, CDR2 SQIVND (reference sequence).

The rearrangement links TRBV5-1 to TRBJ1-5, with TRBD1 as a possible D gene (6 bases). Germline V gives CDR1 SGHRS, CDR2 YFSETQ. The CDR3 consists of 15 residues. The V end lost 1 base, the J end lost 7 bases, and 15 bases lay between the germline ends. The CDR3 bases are TGCGCCAGCAGCTTGTGGGGGCGCTCAGGGCAGCCCCAGCATTTT. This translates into CASSLWGRSGQPQHF.

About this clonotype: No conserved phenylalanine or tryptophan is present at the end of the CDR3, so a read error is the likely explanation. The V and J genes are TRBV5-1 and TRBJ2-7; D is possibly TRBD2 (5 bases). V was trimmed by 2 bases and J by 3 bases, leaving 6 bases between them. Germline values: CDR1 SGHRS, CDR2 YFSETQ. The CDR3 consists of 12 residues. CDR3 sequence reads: CASSLRGYEQYL. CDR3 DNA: TGCGCCAGCAGCTTACGGGGCTACGAGCAGTACCTC.

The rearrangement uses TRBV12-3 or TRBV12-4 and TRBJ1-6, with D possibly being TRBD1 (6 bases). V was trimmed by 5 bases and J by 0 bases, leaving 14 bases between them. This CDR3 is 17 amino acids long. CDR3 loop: CASSIYRASSYNSPLHF. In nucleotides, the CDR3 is TGTGCCAGCAGTATATACAGGGCTAGCTCCTATAATTCACCCCTCCACTTT.

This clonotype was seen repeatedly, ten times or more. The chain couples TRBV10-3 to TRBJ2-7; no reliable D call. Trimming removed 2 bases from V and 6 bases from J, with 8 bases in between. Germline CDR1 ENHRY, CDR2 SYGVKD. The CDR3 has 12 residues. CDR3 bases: TGTGCCATCAGTGAGGCCCTATCCGAGCAGTACTTC. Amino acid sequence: CAISEALSEQYF.

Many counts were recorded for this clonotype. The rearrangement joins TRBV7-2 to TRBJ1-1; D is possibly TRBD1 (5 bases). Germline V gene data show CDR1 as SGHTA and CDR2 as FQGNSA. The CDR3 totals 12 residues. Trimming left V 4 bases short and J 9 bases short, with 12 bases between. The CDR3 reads CASSWGPTQAFF. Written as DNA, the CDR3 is TGTGCCAGCAGCTGGGGACCGACTCAAGCTTTCTTT.

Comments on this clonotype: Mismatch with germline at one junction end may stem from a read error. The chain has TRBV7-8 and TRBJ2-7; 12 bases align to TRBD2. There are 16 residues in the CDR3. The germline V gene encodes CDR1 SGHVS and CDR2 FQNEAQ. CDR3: CASSTGTSGSFYEQYF. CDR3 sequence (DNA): TGTGCCAGCAGCACAGGGACTAGCGGGTCGTTCTACGAGCAGTACTTT.

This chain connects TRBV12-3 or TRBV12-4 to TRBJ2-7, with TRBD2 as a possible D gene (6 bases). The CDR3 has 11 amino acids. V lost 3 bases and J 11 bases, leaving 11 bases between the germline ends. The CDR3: CASSLGDSEYF. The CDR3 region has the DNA TGTGCCAGCAGTTTGGGGGACTCTGAGTACTTC.

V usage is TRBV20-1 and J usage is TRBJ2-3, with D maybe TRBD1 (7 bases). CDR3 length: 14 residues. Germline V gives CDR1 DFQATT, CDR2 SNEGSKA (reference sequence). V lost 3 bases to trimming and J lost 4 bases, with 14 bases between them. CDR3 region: CSASRGGGADTQYF. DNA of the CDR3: TGCAGTGCTAGTCGCGGAGGGGGCGCAGATACGCAGTATTTT.

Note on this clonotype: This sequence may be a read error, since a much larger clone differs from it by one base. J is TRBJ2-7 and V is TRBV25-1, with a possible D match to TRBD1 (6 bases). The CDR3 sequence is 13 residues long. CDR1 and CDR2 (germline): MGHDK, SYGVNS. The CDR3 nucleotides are TGTGCCGGCAGCGTGGGGGCCTCCTACGAGCAGTACTTC. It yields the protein CAGSVGASYEQYF.

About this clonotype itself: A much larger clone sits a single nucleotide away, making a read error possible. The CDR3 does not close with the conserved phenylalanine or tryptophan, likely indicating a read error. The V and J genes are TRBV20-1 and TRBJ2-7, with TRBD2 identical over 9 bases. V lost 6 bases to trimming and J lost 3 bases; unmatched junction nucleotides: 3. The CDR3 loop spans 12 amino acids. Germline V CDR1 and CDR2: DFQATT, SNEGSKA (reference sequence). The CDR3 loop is CSARLAVYEQYL. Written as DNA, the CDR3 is TGCAGTGCCCGACTAGCGGTCTACGAGCAGTACCTC.

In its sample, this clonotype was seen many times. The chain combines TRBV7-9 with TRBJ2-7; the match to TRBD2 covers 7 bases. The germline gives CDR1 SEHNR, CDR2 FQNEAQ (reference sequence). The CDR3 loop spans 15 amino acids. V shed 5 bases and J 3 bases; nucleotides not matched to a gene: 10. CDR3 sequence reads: CASSPSLAVLYEQYF. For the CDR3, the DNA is TGTGCCAGCAGCCCCAGTCTAGCGGTGCTCTACGAGCAGTACTTC.

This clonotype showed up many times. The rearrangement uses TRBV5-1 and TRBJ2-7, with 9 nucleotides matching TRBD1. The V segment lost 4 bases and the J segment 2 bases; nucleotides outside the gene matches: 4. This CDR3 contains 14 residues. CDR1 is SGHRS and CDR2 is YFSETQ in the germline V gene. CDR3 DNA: TGCGCCAGCAGCACAACAGGGGGCCCCTACGAGCAGTACTTC. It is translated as CASSTTGGPYEQYF.

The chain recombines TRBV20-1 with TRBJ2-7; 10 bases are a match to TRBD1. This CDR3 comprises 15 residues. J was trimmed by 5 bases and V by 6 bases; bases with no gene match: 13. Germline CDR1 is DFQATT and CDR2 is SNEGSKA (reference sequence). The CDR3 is CSASYLRDRGHEQYF. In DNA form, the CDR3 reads TGCAGTGCCTCATACCTCCGGGACAGGGGCCACGAGCAGTACTTC.